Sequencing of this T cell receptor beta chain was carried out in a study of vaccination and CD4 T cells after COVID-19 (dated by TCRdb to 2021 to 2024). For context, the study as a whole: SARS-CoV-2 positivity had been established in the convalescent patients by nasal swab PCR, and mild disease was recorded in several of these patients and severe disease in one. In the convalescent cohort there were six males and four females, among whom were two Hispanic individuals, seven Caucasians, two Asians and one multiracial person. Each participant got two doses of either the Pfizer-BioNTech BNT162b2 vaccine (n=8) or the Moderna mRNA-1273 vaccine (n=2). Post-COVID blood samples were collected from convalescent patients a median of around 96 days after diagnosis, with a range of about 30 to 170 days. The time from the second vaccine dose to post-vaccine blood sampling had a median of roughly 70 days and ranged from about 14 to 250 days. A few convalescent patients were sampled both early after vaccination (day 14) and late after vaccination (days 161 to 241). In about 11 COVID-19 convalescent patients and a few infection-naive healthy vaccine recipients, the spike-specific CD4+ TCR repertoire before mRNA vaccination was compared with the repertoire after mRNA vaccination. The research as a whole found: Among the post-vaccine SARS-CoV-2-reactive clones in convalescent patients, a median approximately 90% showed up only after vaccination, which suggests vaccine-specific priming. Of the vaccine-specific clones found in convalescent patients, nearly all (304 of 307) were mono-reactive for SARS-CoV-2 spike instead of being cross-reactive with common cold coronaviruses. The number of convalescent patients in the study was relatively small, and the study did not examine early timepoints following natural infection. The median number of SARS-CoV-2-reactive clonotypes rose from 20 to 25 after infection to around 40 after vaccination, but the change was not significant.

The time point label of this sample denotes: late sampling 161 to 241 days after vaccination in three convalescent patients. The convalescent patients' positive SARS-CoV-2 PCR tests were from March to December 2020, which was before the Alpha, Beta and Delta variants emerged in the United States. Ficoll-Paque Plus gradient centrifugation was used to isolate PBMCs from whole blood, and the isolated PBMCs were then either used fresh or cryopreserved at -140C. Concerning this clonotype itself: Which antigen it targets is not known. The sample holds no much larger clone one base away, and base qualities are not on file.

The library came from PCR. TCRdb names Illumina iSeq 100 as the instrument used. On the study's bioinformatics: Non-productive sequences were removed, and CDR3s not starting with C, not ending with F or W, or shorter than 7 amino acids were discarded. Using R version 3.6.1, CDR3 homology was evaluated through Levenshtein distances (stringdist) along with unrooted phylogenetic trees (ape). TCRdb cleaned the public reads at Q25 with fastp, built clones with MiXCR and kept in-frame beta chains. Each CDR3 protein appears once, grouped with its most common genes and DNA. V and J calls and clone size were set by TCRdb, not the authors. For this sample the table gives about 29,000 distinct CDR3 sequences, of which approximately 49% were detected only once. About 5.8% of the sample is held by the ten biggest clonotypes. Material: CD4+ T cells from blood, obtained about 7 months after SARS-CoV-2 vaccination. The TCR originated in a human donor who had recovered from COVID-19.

The CDR3 protein: CSALSGNTEAFF. The DNA sequence is as follows: TGCAGTGCCCTTTCCGGGAACACTGAAGCTTTCTTT. The chain couples TRBV20-1 to TRBJ1-1; the D gene lacks a confident call. As encoded in the germline V gene (reference sequence), CDR1 is DFQATT while CDR2 is SNEGSKA. The junction carries 9 bases between V and J, which are trimmed by 6 bases and 1 base respectively. Including the terminal cysteine and phenylalanine, the CDR3 comprises 12 residues. The kept DNA is CDR3 alone, 36 bases in frame from the first base.